This TCR beta chain was found in a study of blood T cell repertoires in COVID-19. Study overall: Some COVID-19 samples were acute and others convalescent; all came from the United States, Italy and Spain. T cells, B-cell-depleted T cells, or PBMCs supplied cDNA or gDNA.

The CDR3 extends over 15 amino acids. V gave up 4 bases and J gave up 4 bases, with 17 bases separating them. Germline V gives CDR1 MGHRA, CDR2 YSYEKL. Those enrolled in Seattle joined during active infection and were followed longitudinally afterward. Methods used by the authors: How many nucleated cells were present was estimated from reference gene primer amplification. Here immunoSEQ multiplex PCR was the method, and the copy in TCRdb shows in-frame clones only, minus some. V and J calls and clone size come straight from that table; D and trimming were deduced from the DNA. The sample records approximately 300,000 clones, 90% being singletons.

The chain couples TRBV4-1 to TRBJ2-7; D may be TRBD2 (5 bases). The clonotype comes from a woman aged 25-40 years with COVID-19, enrolled during active disease. Sequencing was performed on peripheral blood. The CDR3 DNA follows: TGCGCCAGCAGCCGGTTAGGAGAGGGTAGGTACGAGCAGTACTTC. Its translation is CASSRLGEGRYEQYF.